These T cell receptor beta chains were read from a single sample in a study of blood T cell repertoires in COVID-19. Clones were read by immunoSEQ multiplex PCR, and TCRdb kept only the in-frame ones, dropping some. The sample gives under 200,000 clones, approximately 85% of which show up once; around 9.8% is in the top ten. The sample taken for sequencing was peripheral blood. The receptors derive from a woman older than 75 with acute or convalescent COVID-19. Each CDR3 is given with its conserved first and last residue. Fields, in order: V gene, clone size, CDR3 protein. Clone sizes are given selectively: once, few, many, or a class where the clone is expanded.

>TRBV4-3|once
CASSPRRSYNSPLHF
>TRBV7-7|-
CASSPDSYGELFF
>TRBV5-4|few
CASSLDSSSYEQYF
>TRBV5-8|-
CASSLAETGQPEETQYF
>TRBV6-5|-
CASSPRDSQNTEAFF
>TRBV5-1|-
CASSLGQQRNSPLHF
>TRBV11-2|-
CASSIGTSGSYEQYF
>TRBV19|-
CASGPRVWGNTEAFF
>TRBV5-1|-
CASSLVSGVGDEQYF
>TRBV20-1|-
CSASLQETQYF
>TRBV7-6|few
CASSGQGREKLFF
>TRBV5-4|-
CASSSGTSLGEQYF
>TRBV6-5|-
CASSYQRGAPYEQYF
>TRBV19|-
CASRWGTGGYGYTF
>TRBV7-3|-
CASSQTGTSGHEQFF
>TRBV4-3|-
CASSLGTGGGQPQHF
>TRBV7-2|-
CASSLTSGTESYGYTF
>TRBV19|-
CASRATDSGNTIYF
>TRBV11-3|-
CASSHRLSGAYNEQFF
>TRBV5-1|-
CASSLTGGAYEQYF
>TRBV7-7|-
CASSLGLASTDTQYF
>TRBV12-3/TRBV12-4|-
CASSRQENYGYTF
>TRBV7-3|few
CASSLTGGRDTQYF
>TRBV6-5|once
CASSRNRPYGYTF
>TRBV19|-
CATTRATSANSPLHF
>TRBV20-1|-
CSASPGTSGGTEAFF
>TRBV19|-
CASSIQGTSYEQYF
>TRBV7-9|once
CASSLQGARVYNEQFF
>TRBV19|once
CASSWTGGAGQPQHF
>TRBV29-1|once
CSVSLQGDTGELFF
>TRBV7-9|once
CASSPTGGTSEAFF
>TRBV6-5|-
CASSGTGERTEAFF
>TRBV6-5|-
CASSGQGQETQYF
>TRBV6-1|-
CASSEASGQGSADTQYF
>TRBV18|-
CASSRAQPGTSGNEQFF
>TRBV14|-
CASSHGLAPVDGELFF
>TRBV5-1|-
CASRRGGRETQYF
>TRBV29-1|-
CSVDRNSQETQYF
>TRBV14|-
CASSQDTRLAGEETQYF
>TRBV7-3|-
CASSWGPGEGADTQYF
>TRBV19|-
CATHLRRTPADNQPQHF
>TRBV12-3/TRBV12-4|-
CASSGGLNTEAFF
>TRBV20-1|-
CSLSGVGYTF
>TRBV7-2|-
CASSPRGGSYEQYF